This T cell receptor beta chain was captured by sequencing in a study of blood T cell repertoires in COVID-19. Whole-study context: The origin of the acute and convalescent COVID-19 samples was the United States, Italy and Spain. T cells, B-cell-depleted T cells, or PBMCs provided the cDNA or gDNA that served as material.

This clone occurred once. The CDR3 loop spans 14 amino acids. The germline V gene encodes CDR1 MDHEN and CDR2 SYDVKM. V lost 5 bases and J lost 6, with 11 bases in between. Per the original data handling: The authors estimated nucleated cell counts from reference gene primer amplification. Repertoires were generated with immunoSEQ multiplex PCR, while TCRdb's copy carries only in-frame clones and drops some. The DNA gave D and trimming, while V, J and clone size come from that table. Among fewer than 85,000 clones listed, 65% to 85% were seen once. This TCR was recovered from a woman of 80 years or more with active or convalescent COVID-19. Sequencing input: peripheral blood. The V gene is TRBV28, the J gene TRBJ1-6; possible D gene TRBD1, 5 bases. CDR3 sequence reads: CASSQYGANSPLHF. The CDR3 bases are TGTGCCAGCAGTCAGTATGGGGCTAATTCACCCCTCCACTTT.